This T cell receptor beta chain is drawn from a study of blood T cell repertoires in COVID-19. In the study overall: Material from acute and convalescent COVID-19 was sourced from the United States, Italy and Spain. T cells, B-cell-depleted T cells, or PBMCs provided the cDNA or gDNA that served as material.

Clones were sequenced by immunoSEQ multiplex PCR, and TCRdb holds only the in-frame ones, with some missing. The sample has over 120,000 clones, over 65% seen once. The sample comprised peripheral blood. The receptor's source is a human donor in a cohort sampled during active COVID-19.

CDR3 sequence reads: CAIRRGLVYKDTGELFF. CDR3 nucleotides: TGTGCCATCCGAAGGGGGCTAGTCTATAAAGACACCGGGGAGCTGTTTTTT. The chain employs TRBV10-3 and TRBJ2-2; 7 nucleotides match TRBD1. The CDR3 length is 17 residues. Losses at the gene ends were 8 bases for V and 3 bases for J; bases not matched to a gene: 15. Germline assignment: CDR1 ENHRY and CDR2 SYGVKD.